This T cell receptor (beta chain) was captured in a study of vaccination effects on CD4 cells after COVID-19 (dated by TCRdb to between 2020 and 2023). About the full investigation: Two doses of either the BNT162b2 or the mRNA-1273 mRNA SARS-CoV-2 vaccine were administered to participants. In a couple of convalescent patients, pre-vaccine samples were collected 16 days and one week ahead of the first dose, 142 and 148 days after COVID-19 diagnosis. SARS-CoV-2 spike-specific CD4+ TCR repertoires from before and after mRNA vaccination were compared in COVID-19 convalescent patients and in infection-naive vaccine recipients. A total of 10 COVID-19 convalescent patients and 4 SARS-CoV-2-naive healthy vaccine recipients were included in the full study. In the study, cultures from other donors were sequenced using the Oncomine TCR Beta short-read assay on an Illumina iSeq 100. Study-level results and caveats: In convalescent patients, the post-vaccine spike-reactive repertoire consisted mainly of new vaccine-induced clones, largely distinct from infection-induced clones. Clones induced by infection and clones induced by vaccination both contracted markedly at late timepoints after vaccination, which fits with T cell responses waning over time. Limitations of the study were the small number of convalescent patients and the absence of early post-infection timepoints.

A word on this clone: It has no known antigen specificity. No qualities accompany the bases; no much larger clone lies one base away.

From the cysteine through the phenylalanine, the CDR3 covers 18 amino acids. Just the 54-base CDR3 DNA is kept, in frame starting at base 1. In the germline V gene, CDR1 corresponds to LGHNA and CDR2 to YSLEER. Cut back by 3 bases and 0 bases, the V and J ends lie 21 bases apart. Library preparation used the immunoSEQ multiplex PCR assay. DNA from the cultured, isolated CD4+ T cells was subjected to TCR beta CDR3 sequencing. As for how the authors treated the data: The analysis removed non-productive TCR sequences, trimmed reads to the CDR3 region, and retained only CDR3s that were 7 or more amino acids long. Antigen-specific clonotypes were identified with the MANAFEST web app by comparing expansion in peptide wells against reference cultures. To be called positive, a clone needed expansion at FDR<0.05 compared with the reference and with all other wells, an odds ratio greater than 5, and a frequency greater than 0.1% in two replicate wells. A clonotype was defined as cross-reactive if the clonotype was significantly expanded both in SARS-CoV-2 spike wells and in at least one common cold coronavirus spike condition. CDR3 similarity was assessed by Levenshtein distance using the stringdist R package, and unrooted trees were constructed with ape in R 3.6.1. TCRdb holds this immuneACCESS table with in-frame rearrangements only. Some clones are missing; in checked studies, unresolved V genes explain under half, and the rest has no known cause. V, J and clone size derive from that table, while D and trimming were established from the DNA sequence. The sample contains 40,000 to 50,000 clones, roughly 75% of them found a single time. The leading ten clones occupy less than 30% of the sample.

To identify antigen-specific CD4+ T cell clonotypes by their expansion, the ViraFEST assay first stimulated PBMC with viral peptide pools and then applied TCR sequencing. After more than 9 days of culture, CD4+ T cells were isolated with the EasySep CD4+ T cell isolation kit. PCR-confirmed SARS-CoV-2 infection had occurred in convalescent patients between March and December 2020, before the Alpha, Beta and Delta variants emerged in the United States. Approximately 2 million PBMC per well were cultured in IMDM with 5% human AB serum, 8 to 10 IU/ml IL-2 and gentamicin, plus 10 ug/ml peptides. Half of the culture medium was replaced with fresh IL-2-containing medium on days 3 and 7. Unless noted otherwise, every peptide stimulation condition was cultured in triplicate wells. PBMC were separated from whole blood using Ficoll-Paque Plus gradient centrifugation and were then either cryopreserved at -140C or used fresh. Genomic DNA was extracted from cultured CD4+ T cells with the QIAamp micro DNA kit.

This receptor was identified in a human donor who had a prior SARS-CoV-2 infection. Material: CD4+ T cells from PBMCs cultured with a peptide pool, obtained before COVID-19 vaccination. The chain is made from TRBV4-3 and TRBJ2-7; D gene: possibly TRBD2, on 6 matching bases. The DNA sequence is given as TGCGCCAGCAGCCAGGACACCTGGGACTTCGTCTTCTCCTACGAGCAGTACTTC. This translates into CASSQDTWDFVFSYEQYF.